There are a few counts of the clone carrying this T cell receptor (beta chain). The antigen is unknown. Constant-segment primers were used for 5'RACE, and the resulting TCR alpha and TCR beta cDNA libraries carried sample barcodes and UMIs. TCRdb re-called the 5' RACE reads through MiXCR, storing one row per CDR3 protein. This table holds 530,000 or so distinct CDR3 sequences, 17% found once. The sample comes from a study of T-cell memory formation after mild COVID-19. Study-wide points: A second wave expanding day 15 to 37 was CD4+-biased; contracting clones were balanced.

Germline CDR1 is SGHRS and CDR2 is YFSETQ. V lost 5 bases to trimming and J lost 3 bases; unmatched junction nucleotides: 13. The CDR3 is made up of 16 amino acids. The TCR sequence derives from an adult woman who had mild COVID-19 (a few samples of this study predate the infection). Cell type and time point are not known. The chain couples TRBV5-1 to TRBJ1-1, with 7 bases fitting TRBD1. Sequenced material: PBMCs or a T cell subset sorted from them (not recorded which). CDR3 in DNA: TGCGCCAGCAGTCAGGGGCTTACAGGGGAGGACACTGAAGCTTTCTTT. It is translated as CASSQGLTGEDTEAFF.